The clone carrying this T cell receptor (beta chain) came up a few times. A universal primer site arose from template switching, and cDNA bore unique molecular identifiers. TCRdb redid the calling of the 5' RACE reads with MiXCR, one entry per CDR3 protein. The table lists hundreds of thousands of distinct CDR3 sequences, approximately 24% of them singletons. This entry belongs to a study of identical twins. This sample also appeared in a second study, on T cells expressing NK-cell markers. Per that paper: CD3+CD56+NKG2C+, CD3+CD56+NKG2C- and CD3+CD56-NKG2C+ T cells, once sorted, supplied the TCR beta repertoires. One of the eight sequenced donors was seronegative, whereas the other seven were HCMV-seropositive.

The sequenced material came from CD4+ T cells sorted from blood. The clonotype originates from a young woman in good health.

This chain's CDR3 is CASSDRTSGSETQYF. CDR3 in DNA: TGTGCCAGCAGCGACAGGACTAGCGGGAGTGAGACCCAGTACTTC. V and J are TRBV12-3 or TRBV12-4 and TRBJ2-5; 13 bases map to TRBD2. This CDR3 is built from 15 residues. With 6 bases clipped from V and 5 bases from J, the junction kept 6 bases outside the gene matches.